This T cell receptor (beta chain) was sequenced for a study of T-cell reconstitution after alpha-beta-depleted transplantation in children. This clonotype was counted between two and nine times. What it recognizes is unknown. Study conclusions and caveats: Diversity of TCRbeta at day 60 was high in some patients, arising from surviving recipient T cells and thymic progenitors. Expanded graft clones, several hundred of them, were reportedly the source of alpha-beta T cells about two months after transplant. T-cell counts and diversity were attributed mostly to newly produced T cells one year after transplant.

V lost 7 bases and J lost 9, with 28 bases in between. Germline CDR1 is SGHTA and CDR2 is FQGNSA. CDR3 length equals 17 residues. Unique molecular identifiers were used to barcode this TCRbeta library. TCRdb processed the PCR reads anew with MiXCR; each CDR3 protein has one entry. The data hold about 300,000 distinct CDR3 sequences, with 10% observed a single time. The V and J genes are TRBV7-2 and TRBJ2-1; TRBD2 is a possible D gene (8 bases). The input for sequencing was PBMCs, taken before TCRalphabeta/CD19-depleted stem cell transplant. This receptor was taken from a boy less than two years old with acute myeloid leukemia, due to receive a stem cell transplant. In DNA, the CDR3 is TGTGCCAGCAAGAGGGGGCCTAGCGGGTCGTTGATGGGTGAGCAGTTCTTC. Translated, it gives CASKRGPSGSLMGEQFF.